This T cell receptor (beta chain) was sequenced during a study of CD8+ T cells in alopecia areata. Study results and caveats: Scalp and blood retained many expanded lesional clones during tofacitinib.

Concerning this clone: The antigen is undetermined.

Treatment specified: oral pan-JAK inhibitor, 5-10 mg twice daily. Cell sorting was applied to PBMCs, and CD4+ and CD8+ T cells were collected. Extracted from the samples, RNA was reverse transcribed into cDNA to serve as the sequencing template. The table came from immunoSEQ multiplex PCR; TCRdb's copy has only in-frame clones and leaves some out. The data contain roughly 220,000 clones, 35% to 40% of them singletons. The V gene lost 7 bases and the J gene lost 4 bases, with 14 bases spanning the gap. The CDR3 is 13 amino acids. The germline V gene has CDR1 MNHEY and CDR2 SVGAGI. Specimen: CD4+ T cells sorted from blood, collected at approximately week 34, from a patient treated with tofacitinib. V is TRBV6-5 and J is TRBJ2-7; possibly TRBD2 for D (6 bases). This clonotype was obtained from a human donor with alopecia areata. The DNA of the CDR3 is TGTGCCAGCACCTCGACTAGGAATTACGAGCAGTACTTC. It specifies CASTSTRNYEQYF.